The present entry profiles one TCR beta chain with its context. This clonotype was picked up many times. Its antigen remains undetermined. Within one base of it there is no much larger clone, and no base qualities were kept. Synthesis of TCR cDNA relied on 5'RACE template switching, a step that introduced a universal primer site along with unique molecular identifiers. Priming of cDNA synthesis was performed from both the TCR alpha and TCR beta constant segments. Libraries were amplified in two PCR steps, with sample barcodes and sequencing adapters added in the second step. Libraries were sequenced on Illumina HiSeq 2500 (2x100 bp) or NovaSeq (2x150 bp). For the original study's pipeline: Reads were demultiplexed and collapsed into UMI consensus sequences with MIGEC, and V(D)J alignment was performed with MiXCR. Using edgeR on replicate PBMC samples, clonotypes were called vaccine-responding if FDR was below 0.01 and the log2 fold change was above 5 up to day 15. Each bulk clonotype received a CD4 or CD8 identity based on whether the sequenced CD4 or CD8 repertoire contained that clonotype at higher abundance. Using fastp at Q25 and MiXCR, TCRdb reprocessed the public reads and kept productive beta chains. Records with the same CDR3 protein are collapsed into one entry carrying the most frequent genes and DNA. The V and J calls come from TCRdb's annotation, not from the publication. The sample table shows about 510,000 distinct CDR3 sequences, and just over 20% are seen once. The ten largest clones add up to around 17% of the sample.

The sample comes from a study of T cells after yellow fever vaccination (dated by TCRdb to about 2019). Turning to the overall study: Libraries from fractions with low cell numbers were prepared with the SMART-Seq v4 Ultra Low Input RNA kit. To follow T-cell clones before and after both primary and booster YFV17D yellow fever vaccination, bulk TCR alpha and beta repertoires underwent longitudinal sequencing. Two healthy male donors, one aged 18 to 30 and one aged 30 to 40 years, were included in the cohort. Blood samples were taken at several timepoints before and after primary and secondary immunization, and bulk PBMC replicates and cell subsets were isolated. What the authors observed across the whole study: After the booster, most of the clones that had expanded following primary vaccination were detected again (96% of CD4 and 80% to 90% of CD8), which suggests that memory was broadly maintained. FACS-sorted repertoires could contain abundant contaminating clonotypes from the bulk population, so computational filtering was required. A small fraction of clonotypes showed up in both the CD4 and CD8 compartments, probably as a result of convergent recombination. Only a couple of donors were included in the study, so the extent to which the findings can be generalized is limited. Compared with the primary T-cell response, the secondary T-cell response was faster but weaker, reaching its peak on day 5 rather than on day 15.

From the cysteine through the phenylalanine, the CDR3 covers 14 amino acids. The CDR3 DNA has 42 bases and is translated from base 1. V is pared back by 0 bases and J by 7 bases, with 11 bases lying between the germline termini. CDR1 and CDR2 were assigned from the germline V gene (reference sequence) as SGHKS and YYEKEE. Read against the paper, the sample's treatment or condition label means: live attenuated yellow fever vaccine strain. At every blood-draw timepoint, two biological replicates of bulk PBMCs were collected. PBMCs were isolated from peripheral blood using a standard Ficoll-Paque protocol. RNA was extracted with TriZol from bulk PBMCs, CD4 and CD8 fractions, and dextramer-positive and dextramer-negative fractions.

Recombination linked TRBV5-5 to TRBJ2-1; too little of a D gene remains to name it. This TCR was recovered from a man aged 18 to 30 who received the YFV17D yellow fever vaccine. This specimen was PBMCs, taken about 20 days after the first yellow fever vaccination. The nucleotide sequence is TGTGCCAGCAGCTTGGGAGTTACGGGTAATGAGCAGTTCTTC. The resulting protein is CASSLGVTGNEQFF.